This T cell receptor (beta chain) was observed in a study of cytomegalovirus exposure and HLA in healthy donors. The CDR3 runs to 15 residues. Trimming took off 9 bases at V and 0 bases at J, with 15 bases between the two ends. CDR1 SEHNR and CDR2 FQNEAQ come from the germline V gene (reference sequence). Points from the study as a whole: Most likely, a cluster of highly shared sequence variants arose as a sequencing artifact. Indistinguishability led to the exclusion of some V segments, TRBV6-2 and TRBV6-3 included. An analysis done earlier found most TCR beta V segments productive about 90% or about 30% of the time.

Comment on this clone: Its specificity is unknown.

PCR used 60 Vbeta primers and 13 Jbeta primers. Per the authors' pipeline: Later analysis identified some 80 million unique TCR beta chains, about 12 million shared. The protocol was immunoSEQ multiplex PCR, while the TCRdb copy is restricted to in-frame clones and leaves out a portion. That table is the source of V, J and clone size, and D and trimming were worked out from the DNA. The sample yields fewer than 200,000 clones, 79% seen once. The rearrangement uses TRBV7-9 and TRBJ2-1; possible D gene TRBD2, 5 bases. Input material: PBMCs. This TCR derives from a woman aged 40 to 55 in good health and CMV-seronegative. The CDR3 loop is CASGLQDNSYNEQFF. CDR3 coding DNA: TGTGCCAGTGGACTTCAAGATAACTCCTACAATGAGCAGTTCTTC. Using reference TRBV7-9 and TRBJ2-1 for the parts outside the CDR3, the full variable domain is DTGVSQNPRHKITKRGQNVTFRCDPISEHNRLYWYRQTLGQGPEFLTYFQNEAQLEKSRLLSDRFSAERPKGSFSTLEIQRTEQGDSAMYLCASGLQDNSYNEQFFGPGTRLTVL.